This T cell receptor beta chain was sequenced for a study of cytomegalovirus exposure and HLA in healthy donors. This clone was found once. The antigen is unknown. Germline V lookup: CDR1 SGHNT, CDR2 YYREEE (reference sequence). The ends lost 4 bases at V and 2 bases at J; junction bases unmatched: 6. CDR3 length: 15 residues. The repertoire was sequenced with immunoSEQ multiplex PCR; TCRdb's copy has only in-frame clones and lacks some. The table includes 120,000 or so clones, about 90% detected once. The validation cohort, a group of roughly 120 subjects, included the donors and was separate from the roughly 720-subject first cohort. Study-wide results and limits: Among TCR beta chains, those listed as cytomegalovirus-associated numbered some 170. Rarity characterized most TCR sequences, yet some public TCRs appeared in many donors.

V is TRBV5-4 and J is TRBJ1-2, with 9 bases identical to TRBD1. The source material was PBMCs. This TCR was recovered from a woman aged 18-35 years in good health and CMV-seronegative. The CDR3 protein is CASSGRGQGNYGYTF. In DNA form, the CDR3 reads TGTGCCAGCAGCGGGCGAGGACAGGGGAACTATGGCTACACCTTC.